The 26 T cell receptor beta chains below were found in one sample sequenced in a study of T cell changes during pregnancy in multiple sclerosis. The repertoire was sequenced with immunoSEQ multiplex PCR; TCRdb's copy has only in-frame clones and lacks some. This table holds nearly 40,000 clones, roughly 93% found once. Specimen: CD4+ T cells from peripheral blood mononuclear cells, collected before pregnancy. The receptor set was obtained from a female donor with multiple sclerosis, enrolled in a pregnancy study.

The chain links TRBV19 to TRBJ2-5, with a tentative D call TRBD1 (5 bases). The V gene's germline CDR1 is LNHDA and CDR2 SQIVND (reference sequence). V lost 3 bases, J lost 2 bases, and 10 bases lay in between. This CDR3 is 14 amino acids long. The DNA of the CDR3 is TGTGCCAGTAGTATTAGGGGTTCTCAAGAGACCCAGTACTTC. As protein: CASSIRGSQETQYF.

This chain connects TRBV7-2 to TRBJ2-3; D might be TRBD2 (6 bases). The CDR3 totals 18 residues. The V and J ends lost 1 base and 3 bases respectively, with 20 bases between them. Germline V lookup: CDR1 SGHTA, CDR2 FQGNSA. The CDR3, as DNA: TGTGCCAGCAGCTTAGGTTTTCCGGGAGACGGAAGGACAGATACGCAGTATTTT. As protein: CASSLGFPGDGRTDTQYF.

The chain links TRBV9 to TRBJ2-3; the match to TRBD2 covers 12 bases. The CDR3 totals 17 residues. Trimming took 5 bases from V and 0 from J; bases not matched to a gene: 7. CDR1 is SGDLS and CDR2 is YYNGEE in the germline V gene. CDR3 sequence (DNA): TGTGCCAGCAGGCCGACTAGCGGGAGACCTAGCACAGATACGCAGTATTTT. Translated: CASRPTSGRPSTDTQYF.

The J gene is TRBJ2-1, the V gene TRBV7-8, with a possible D match to TRBD2 (6 bases). CDR3 length: 15 amino acids. Looked up from germline, CDR1 is SGHVS and CDR2 is FQNEAQ. V lost 0 bases and J lost 6, with 12 bases in between. The CDR3 DNA follows: TGTGCCAGCAGCTTAGCGGCGGGGAGAAGCAATGAGCAGTTCTTC. Translation: CASSLAAGRSNEQFF. Looking up the rest from reference TRBV7-8 and TRBJ2-1 gives the full variable domain: GAGVSQSPRYKVAKRGQDVALRCDPISGHVSLFWYQQALGQGPEFLTYFQNEAQLDKSGLPSDRFFAERPEGSVSTLKIQRTQQEDSAVYLCASSLAAGRSNEQFFGPGTRLTVL.

In this sample, this clone turned up once. The chain links TRBV27 to TRBJ1-2; maybe TRBD1 (5 bases). CDR3 length equals 13 residues. Germline CDR1 is MNHEY and CDR2 is SMNVEV (reference sequence). V was shortened by 3 bases and J by 8 bases, with 13 bases between the two germline ends. The CDR3 DNA follows: TGTGCCAGCAGTTTTTCGGGGGTGGGAGGCTACACCTTC. Residues: CASSFSGVGGYTF.

This chain joins TRBV5-1 and TRBJ2-7; 10 nucleotides line up with TRBD2. This CDR3 has 15 amino acids. J was trimmed by 3 bases and V by 0 bases; bases with no gene match: 3. Germline CDR1 and CDR2: SGHRS and YFSETQ. The CDR3 here is CASSLELAGSYEQYF. The CDR3 DNA reads as TGCGCCAGCAGCTTGGAACTAGCGGGAAGCTACGAGCAGTACTTC.

This clone appeared a few times. V is TRBV5-1 and J is TRBJ1-1; perhaps TRBD1 as D (5 bases). The V gene lost 4 bases and the J gene lost 0 bases, with 10 bases spanning the gap. The germline gives CDR1 SGHRS, CDR2 YFSETQ. The CDR3 totals 14 residues. The CDR3 DNA sequence: TGCGCCAGCAGCCAAAGGACAATGAACACTGAAGCTTTCTTT. Amino acid sequence: CASSQRTMNTEAFF.

The rearrangement joins TRBV27 to TRBJ1-4; D is possibly TRBD1 (6 bases). There are 15 residues in the CDR3. V gave up 11 bases and J gave up 0 bases, with 16 bases separating them. The V gene's germline CDR1 is MNHEY and CDR2 SMNVEV (reference sequence). The CDR3 DNA sequence: TGTGCCTCAAGAACAGGGTTGGCAACTAATGAAAAACTGTTTTTT. Amino acid sequence: CASRTGLATNEKLFF. The whole variable domain, remainder taken from reference TRBV27 and TRBJ1-4, is EAQVTQNPRYLITVTGKKLTVTCSQNMNHEYMSWYRQDPGLGLRQIYYSMNVEVTDKGDVPEGYKVSRKEKRNFPLILESPSPNQTSLYFCASRTGLATNEKLFFGSGTQLSVL.

V usage is TRBV7-6 and J usage is TRBJ2-7; 9 nucleotides agree with TRBD2. V shed 1 base and J 7 bases; nucleotides not matched to a gene: 5. Germline lookup yields CDR1 SGHVS and CDR2 FNYEAQ. The CDR3 totals 14 residues. CDR3 protein: CASSLGAGGGEQYF. The CDR3 DNA reads as TGTGCCAGCAGCTTAGGGGCGGGAGGGGGAGAGCAGTACTTC.

This clone was counted once. The rearrangement uses TRBV18 and TRBJ1-5; D perhaps matches TRBD1 (5 bases). The CDR3 length is 14 residues. The ends were cut back, 3 bases at V and 4 bases at J, with 10 bases in the middle. CDR1 KGHSH and CDR2 LQKENI come from the germline V gene. CDR3: CASSPGQGNQPQHF. The CDR3 DNA follows: TGTGCCAGCTCACCGGGGCAGGGTAATCAGCCCCAGCATTTT.

V gene TRBV7-2 combines with J gene TRBJ1-3, with D maybe TRBD1 (6 bases). Germline V gene data show CDR1 as SGHTA and CDR2 as FQGNSA. V shed 4 bases and J shed 0 bases, with 13 bases lying between them. This CDR3 contains 16 residues. The CDR3, as DNA: TGTGCCAGCAGCTGGGGACAATTCCGCTCTGGAAACACCATATATTTT. It specifies CASSWGQFRSGNTIYF.

This chain connects TRBV4-2 to TRBJ2-5; possibly TRBD1 for D (6 bases). This CDR3 comprises 13 residues. Deletions cut 4 bases from V and 2 bases from J, with 8 bases between. Per the germline V gene, CDR1 is LGHNA and CDR2 is YNFKEQ. CDR3 amino acids: CASSLGQQETQYF. Here the CDR3 DNA reads TGTGCCAGCAGCCTCGGACAGCAAGAGACCCAGTACTTC.

The V and J genes are TRBV6-1 and TRBJ1-1; D may be TRBD1 (5 bases). The CDR3 has 13 amino acids. The germline V gene has CDR1 MNHNS and CDR2 SASEGT. Trimming pared 5 bases from V and 1 base from J, leaving 8 bases between. Here the CDR3 DNA reads TGTGCCAGCAGTCTACAGGCGAACACTGAAGCTTTCTTT. Its protein is CASSLQANTEAFF.

The rearrangement uses TRBV6-1 and TRBJ1-1, with D possibly TRBD1 on 5 matching bases. Per the germline V gene, CDR1 is MNHNS and CDR2 is SASEGT. Deletions cut 7 bases from V and 1 base from J, with 13 bases between. This CDR3 spans 14 amino acids. CDR3 loop: CASTKDTGNTEAFF. The CDR3 DNA sequence: TGTGCCAGCACTAAGGATACAGGGAACACTGAAGCTTTCTTT.

This chain joins TRBV13 and TRBJ1-2; D not certain. CDR1 and CDR2 (germline): PRHDT, FYEKMQ (reference sequence). This CDR3 has 12 amino acids. Trimming shortened V by 2 bases and J by 7 bases, and 8 bases separated the two germline ends. In nucleotides, the CDR3 is TGTGCCAGCAGCTTACGAGAGCGTGGCTACACCTTC. Translating it yields CASSLRERGYTF. The variable domain in full, with the rest retrieved from reference TRBV13 and TRBJ1-2, is AAGVIQSPRHLIKEKRETATLKCYPIPRHDTVYWYQQGPGQDPQFLISFYEKMQSDKGSIPDRFSAQQFSDYHSELNMSSLELGDSALYFCASSLRERGYTFGSGTRLTVV.

The V call is TRBV5-8, the J call TRBJ2-7, with 8 nucleotides matching TRBD2. This CDR3 is built from 14 residues. Germline assignment: CDR1 SGHTS and CDR2 YDEGEE. After removal of 4 bases from V and 2 bases from J, the junction contained 5 bases not matched to a gene. This chain's CDR3 is CASSPGLATYEQYF. CDR3 in DNA: TGTGCCAGCAGCCCAGGACTAGCCACCTACGAGCAGTACTTC.

The CDR3 loop reads CASSLTPGQGGGNTIYF. Written as DNA, the CDR3 is TGTGCCAGCAGTTTAACCCCGGGACAGGGAGGTGGAAACACCATATATTTT. The chain carries TRBV27 and TRBJ1-3; 9 positions agree with TRBD1. The CDR3 is 17 amino acids. The germline CDR1 and CDR2 sequences are MNHEY and SMNVEV (reference sequence). V was clipped by 2 bases and J by 3 bases; unmatched bases: 8.

Comment on this clone: A junction end diverges from the germline sequence, so it may reflect a read error. J is TRBJ2-1 and V is TRBV7-7, with 7 positions matching TRBD2. This CDR3 has 15 residues. CDR1 and CDR2 (germline): SSHAT, FNYEAQ (reference sequence). The chain's CDR3 is CASSLEAGNYNEQFF. CDR3 coding DNA: TGTGCTAGCAGCCTAGAAGCGGGAAACTACAATGAGCAGTTCTTC.

The chain uses TRBV5-1 and TRBJ1-3, with a possible D match to TRBD1 (5 bases). CDR3 size: 16 residues. With 4 bases removed from V and 0 bases from J, the gap between germline ends came to 14 bases. Germline loops: CDR1 SGHRS, CDR2 YFSETQ. In DNA, the CDR3 is TGCGCCAGCAGCCCGGGGGGAGCATTCTCTGGAAACACCATATATTTT. Translated, it gives CASSPGGAFSGNTIYF.

The rearrangement links TRBV28 to TRBJ2-1; a possible D gene is TRBD2 (5 bases). Trimming removed 4 bases at V and 1 base at J, with 17 bases between. The CDR3 is 17 amino acids. Germline CDR1 MDHEN, CDR2 SYDVKM. CDR3 sequence (DNA): TGTGCCAGCAGTTCCATTTCTGGCGGGCAGTCCTACAATGAGCAGTTCTTC. Its protein product is CASSSISGGQSYNEQFF.

V and J are TRBV28 and TRBJ1-2; the D gene is possibly TRBD1 (6 bases). CDR1 MDHEN and CDR2 SYDVKM come from the germline V gene. V dropped 2 bases and J dropped 4 bases, with 14 bases sitting between them. The CDR3 runs 15 residues. The CDR3, as DNA: TGTGCCAGCAGTTTAACCCCCACAGGGATCTATGGCTACACCTTC. Amino acids: CASSLTPTGIYGYTF.

This sequence joins TRBV11-2 and TRBJ1-3; D gene ambiguous. V dropped 6 bases and J dropped 0 bases, with 18 bases sitting between them. Germline CDR1 SGHAT, CDR2 FQNNGV. The CDR3 covers 17 residues. The CDR3 sequence: CASRDNRGSYSGNTIYF. The CDR3 bases are TGTGCCAGCAGGGATAACCGAGGGAGCTACTCTGGAAACACCATATATTTT.

V usage is TRBV13 and J usage is TRBJ2-7, with 9 bases that match TRBD2. Germline V CDR1 and CDR2: PRHDT, FYEKMQ (reference sequence). Losses at the gene ends were 2 bases for V and 4 bases for J; bases not matched to a gene: 6. This CDR3 comprises 15 residues. The CDR3 loop is CASSLWGGLAYEQYF. Here the CDR3 DNA reads TGTGCCAGCAGCTTATGGGGGGGACTAGCTTACGAGCAGTACTTC.

This clone was seen a single time. The rearrangement links TRBV28 to TRBJ2-7, with 7 nucleotides matching TRBD2. The CDR3 extends over 16 amino acids. The germline V gene encodes CDR1 MDHEN and CDR2 SYDVKM. The V and J ends lost 5 bases and 1 base, in that order; junction bases with no gene match: 11. CDR3 nucleotides: TGTGCCAGCAGTAATTTCGGGGGAGGGCGATCCTACGAGCAGTACTTC. Translation: CASSNFGGGRSYEQYF.

The chain combines TRBV5-1 with TRBJ2-3, with 7 nucleotides matching TRBD2. Looked up from germline, CDR1 is SGHRS and CDR2 is YFSETQ. This CDR3 is 15 amino acids long. The V gene end was trimmed by 5 bases and the J gene end by 2 bases; junction bases not matched to a gene: 8. CDR3 sequence reads: CASRTAGTNTDTQYF. The DNA of the CDR3 is TGCGCCAGCAGGACAGCGGGAACTAACACAGATACGCAGTATTTT.

The gene calls are TRBV19 and TRBJ1-3; possible D gene TRBD1, 5 bases. CDR1 is LNHDA and CDR2 is SQIVND in the germline V gene (reference sequence). The CDR3 consists of 16 residues. The V end was cut by 1 base, the J end by 2 bases, with 12 bases between. The chain's CDR3 is CASSIVGSRAGNTIYF. The CDR3 bases are TGTGCCAGTAGTATAGTCGGGAGCAGGGCTGGAAACACCATATATTTT.